This T cell receptor beta chain originates from a study of cytomegalovirus exposure and HLA in healthy donors. Study conclusions and caveats: An analysis was carried out at a later point. It showed that HLA-associated TCR beta chains were more clonally expanded than equally common non-associated chains.

Worth noting for this clone: The target antigen is unknown.

PCR employed 60 Vbeta and 13 Jbeta primers. Method: immunoSEQ multiplex PCR; TCRdb's copy keeps in-frame clones and lacks some. This listing includes under 200,000 clones. The germline V gene has CDR1 SGHTA and CDR2 FQGNSA. The CDR3 is 14 amino acids. V lost 5 bases to trimming and J lost 1 base, with 10 bases between them. The V and J genes are TRBV7-2 and TRBJ2-3; no clear D gene. The receptor was isolated from a man aged 25-40 years in good health and CMV-seronegative. Sequenced input: PBMCs. The CDR3 bases are TGTGCCAGCAGCCGCGATATTGGCACAGATACGCAGTATTTT. Amino acids: CASSRDIGTDTQYF.